The clone carrying this TCR beta chain was seen only a few times. Its cognate antigen is unknown. Constant-segment primers and 5'RACE yielded cDNA libraries for TCR alpha and TCR beta, each carrying sample barcodes and UMIs. Via MiXCR, TCRdb re-called the 5' RACE reads, giving one row per CDR3 protein. Altogether roughly 300,000 distinct CDR3 sequences are present, approximately 14% being singletons, with the ten largest covering 22%. The data were taken from a study of T-cell memory formation after mild COVID-19. Whole-study results and caveats: Day 37-peaking second-wave clones had unconfirmed SARS-CoV-2 specificity. The appearance of some responding clones in pre-infection memory suggested that cross-reactive memory joined.

V was pared by 5 bases and J by 4 bases, with 1 base of the junction left unmatched. Germline V gene lookup returns CDR1 DFQATT and CDR2 SNEGSKA (reference sequence). The CDR3 has 11 residues. The sample comprised PBMCs or a T cell subset sorted from them (not recorded which). The J gene is TRBJ1-2, the V gene TRBV20-1; 7 nucleotides match TRBD1. The source is a young man who had mild COVID-19 (a few samples of this study predate the infection). Cell type and time point are not known. In DNA, the CDR3 is TGCAGTGCTCGACAGGGCTATGGCTACACCTTC. Translation gives CSARQGYGYTF.